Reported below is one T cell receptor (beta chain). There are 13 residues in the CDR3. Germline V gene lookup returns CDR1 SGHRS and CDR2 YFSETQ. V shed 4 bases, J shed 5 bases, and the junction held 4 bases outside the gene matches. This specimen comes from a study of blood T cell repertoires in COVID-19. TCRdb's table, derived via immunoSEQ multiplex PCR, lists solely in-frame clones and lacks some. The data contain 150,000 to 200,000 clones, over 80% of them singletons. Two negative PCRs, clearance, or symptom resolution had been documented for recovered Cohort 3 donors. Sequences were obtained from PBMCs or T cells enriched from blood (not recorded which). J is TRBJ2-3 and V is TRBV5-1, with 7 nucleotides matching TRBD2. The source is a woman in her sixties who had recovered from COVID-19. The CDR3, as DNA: TGCGCCAGCAGCCGACTAGCCGGAGATACGCAGTATTTT. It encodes CASSRLAGDTQYF.